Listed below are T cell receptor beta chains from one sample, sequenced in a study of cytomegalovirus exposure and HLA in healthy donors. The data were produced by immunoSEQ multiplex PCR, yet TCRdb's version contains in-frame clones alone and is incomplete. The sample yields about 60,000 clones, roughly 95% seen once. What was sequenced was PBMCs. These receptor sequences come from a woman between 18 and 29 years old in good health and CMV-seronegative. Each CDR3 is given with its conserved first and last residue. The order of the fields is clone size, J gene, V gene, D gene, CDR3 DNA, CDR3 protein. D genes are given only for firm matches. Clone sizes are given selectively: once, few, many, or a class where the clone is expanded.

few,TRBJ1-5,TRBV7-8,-,TGTGCCAGCAGCTTACCAGGTTGGCCCCAGCATTTT,CASSLPGWPQHF
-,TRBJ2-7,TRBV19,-,TGTGCCAGTAGCGGACAGCAGAGCTCCTACGAGCAGTACTTC,CASSGQQSSYEQYF
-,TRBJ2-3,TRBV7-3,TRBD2,TGTGCCAGCAGCCCCGGGGGGGGCCCAGATACGCAGTATTTT,CASSPGGGPDTQYF
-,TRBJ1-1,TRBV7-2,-,TGTGCCAGCAGCACCACAGGGCGGGCTGAAGCTTTCTTT,CASSTTGRAEAFF
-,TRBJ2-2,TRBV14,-,TGTGCCAGCCCCCGACAAAACACCGGGGAGCTGTTTTTT,CASPRQNTGELFF
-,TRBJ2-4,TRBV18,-,TGTGCCAGCTCGGAGGTGGGAGCCAAAAACATTCAGTACTTC,CASSEVGAKNIQYF
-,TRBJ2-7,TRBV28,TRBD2,TGTGCCAGCACCCCCAGGGCTAGCGGGAGGGTGTACGAGCAGTACTTC,CASTPRASGRVYEQYF
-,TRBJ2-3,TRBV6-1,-,TGTGCCAGCAGCCCCCTGGGAGGCGGGACAGATACGCAGTATTTT,CASSPLGGGTDTQYF
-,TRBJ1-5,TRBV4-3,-,TGCGCCAGCAGCCAAGATCTTCCGGCAGGGAGGGAACAGCCCCAGCATTTT,CASSQDLPAGREQPQHF
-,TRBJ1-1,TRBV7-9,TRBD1,TGTGCCAGCAGCCCAGCCCTACCGGGACAGGGGTCTTTCTTT,CASSPALPGQGSFF
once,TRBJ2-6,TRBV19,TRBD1,TGTGCCAGTAGTATAGATGGGGTTAGGGACAGGGGCCCCTCTGGGGCCAACGTCCTGACTTTC,CASSIDGVRDRGPSGANVLTF
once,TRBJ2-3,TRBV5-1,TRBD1,TGCGCCAGCAGCATGACCGGGACAGGGGAGGATACGCAGTATTTT,CASSMTGTGEDTQYF
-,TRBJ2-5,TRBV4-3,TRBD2,TGCGCCAGCAGCCAAGTCCTTGTGGCAGCGGGAGGGCCCGGGGGGACCCAGTACTTC,CASSQVLVAAGGPGGTQYF
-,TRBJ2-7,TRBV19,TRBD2,TGTGCCAGTACCCCGAGCGGGGCCATCTCCTACGAGCAGTACTTC,CASTPSGAISYEQYF
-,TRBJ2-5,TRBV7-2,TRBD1,TGTGCCAGCAGCTCCAGGGGGCAGCAGACCCAGTACTTC,CASSSRGQQTQYF
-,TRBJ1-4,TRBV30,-,TGTGCCTGGAGGAGGGGGTCCCCTCGGGAAAAACTGTTTTTT,CAWRRGSPREKLFF
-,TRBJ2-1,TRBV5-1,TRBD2,TGCGCCAGCAGCCTAGCGGAGCCGTCCTACAATGAGCAGTTCTTC,CASSLAEPSYNEQFF
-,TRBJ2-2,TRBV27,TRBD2,TGTGCCAGCCCCCCCGGGACTGTGGGGGGGACCGGGGAGCTGTTTTTT,CASPPGTVGGTGELFF
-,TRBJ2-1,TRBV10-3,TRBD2,TGTGCCATCAGCCCCGGGAGTAGCGGGGGATACAATGAGCAGTTCTTC,CAISPGSSGGYNEQFF
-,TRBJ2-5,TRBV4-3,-,TGCGCCAGCAGCCAAGATGCGACTTATGAGACCCAGTACTTC,CASSQDATYETQYF
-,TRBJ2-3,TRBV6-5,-,TGTGCCAGCAGTTACGGGGGCGGGCAGTATTTT,CASSYGGGQYF
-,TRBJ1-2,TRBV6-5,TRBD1,TGTGCCAGCAGACCCGGGACAGACCACTATGGCTACACCTTC,CASRPGTDHYGYTF
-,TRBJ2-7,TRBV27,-,TGTGCCAGCAGTTTAGTTGGGTTCCCGAGGGTGGGCGAGCAGTACTTC,CASSLVGFPRVGEQYF
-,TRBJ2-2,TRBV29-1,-,TGCAGCGTTGGGCTAGGGGGTAGGGCCACCGGGGAGCTGTTTTTT,CSVGLGGRATGELFF
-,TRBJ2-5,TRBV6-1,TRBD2,TGTGCCAGCAGTGGTGGGAGGGCCTCGGTAGAGACCCAGTACTTC,CASSGGRASVETQYF
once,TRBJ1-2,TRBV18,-,TGTGCCAGCTCACGGGACAAGCATGGCTACACCTTC,CASSRDKHGYTF
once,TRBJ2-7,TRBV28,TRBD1,TGTGCCAGCAGTCAAAGACAGGGCGAGCAGTACTTC,CASSQRQGEQYF
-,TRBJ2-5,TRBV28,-,TGTGCCAGCAGTTTCCGGGCCCCAGGGCCTGGCCCGTACTTC,CASSFRAPGPGPYF
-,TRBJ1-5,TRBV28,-,TGTGCCACCCAGTTTGATAGGCAGGGGAGAGGCAATCAGCCCCAGCATTTT,CATQFDRQGRGNQPQHF
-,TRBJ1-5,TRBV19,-,TGTGCCAGTAGTATCTCCCCGCGGTGGCCGAATCAGCCCCAGCATTTT,CASSISPRWPNQPQHF
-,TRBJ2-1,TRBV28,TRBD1,TGTGCCAGCAGTCAACCAGGGGGCCAGGGTGAGCAGTTCTTC,CASSQPGGQGEQFF
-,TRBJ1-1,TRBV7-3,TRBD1,TGTGCCAGCAGCCCCGGACAGGGGACCGGACCGGGTGAAGCTTTCTTT,CASSPGQGTGPGEAFF
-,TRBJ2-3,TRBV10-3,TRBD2,TGTGCCATCAGTGAGCGGACCAGCGGGGGCACAGATACGCAGTATTTT,CAISERTSGGTDTQYF
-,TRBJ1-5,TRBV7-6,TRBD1,TGTGGCAGCAGCCCGGGACAGGGGCAGCCCCAGCATTTT,CGSSPGQGQPQHF
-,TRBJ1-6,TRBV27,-,TGTGCCAGCAGTCCCCAAGAGGGCTATAATTCACCCCTCCACTTT,CASSPQEGYNSPLHF
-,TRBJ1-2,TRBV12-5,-,TGTGCTAGTGCCCCGAACTGGGGCTACACCTTC,CASAPNWGYTF
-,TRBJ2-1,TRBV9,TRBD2,TGTGCCAGCAGCGCTAGCGGGAGCTCCTACAATGAGCAGTTCTTC,CASSASGSSYNEQFF
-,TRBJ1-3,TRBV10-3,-,TGTGCCATCAGTGACAACTCTGGAAACACCATATATTTT,CAISDNSGNTIYF
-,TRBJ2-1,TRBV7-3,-,TGTGCCAGCAGCCTCGCTCTTGGGCCGCAGGGTGAGCAGTTCTTC,CASSLALGPQGEQFF
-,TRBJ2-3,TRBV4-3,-,TGCGCCAGCAGCCAAGGGGCCTCAGATACGCAGTATTTT,CASSQGASDTQYF
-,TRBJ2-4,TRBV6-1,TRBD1,TGTGCCAGCAGTGAAGTCCCGGGACAGGGGCCAAGAGGCATTCAGTACTTC,CASSEVPGQGPRGIQYF
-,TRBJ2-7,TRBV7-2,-,TGTGCCAGCAGCCCCACCTGGGCGGGGCGCACCTACGAGCAGTACTTC,CASSPTWAGRTYEQYF
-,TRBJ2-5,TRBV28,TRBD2,TGTGCCAGCAGTCCCCCGGGACTAGCGGGGGGTGTGGGGGAGACCCAGTACTTC,CASSPPGLAGGVGETQYF
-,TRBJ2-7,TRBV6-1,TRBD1,TGTGCCAGCAGTGAACCGGGACAGGGCTACGAGCAGTACTTC,CASSEPGQGYEQYF
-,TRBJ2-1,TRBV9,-,TGTGCCAGCCGACCCGAGGGGGTCCCCGGATGGTTCTTC,CASRPEGVPGWFF
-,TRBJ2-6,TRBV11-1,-,TGTGCCAGCAGCCAGAGGGGGTTCCCTGGGGCCAACGTCCTGACTTTC,CASSQRGFPGANVLTF
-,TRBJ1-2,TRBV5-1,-,TGCGCCAGCAGCGATGGCTCCGGGGGCTATGGCTACACCTTC,CASSDGSGGYGYTF
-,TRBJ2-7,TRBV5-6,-,TGTGCCAGCAGCACCGACAGCTACGAGCAGTACTTC,CASSTDSYEQYF
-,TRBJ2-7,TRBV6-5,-,TGTGCCAGCAGTTATGCACTCTCCTACGAGCAGTACTTC,CASSYALSYEQYF
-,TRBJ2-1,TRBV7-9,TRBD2,TGTGCCAGCAGCCCGACTAGCGGGGCCTACAATGAGCAGTTCTTC,CASSPTSGAYNEQFF
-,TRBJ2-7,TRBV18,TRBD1,TGTGCCAGCTCACCATTTTCGGCAGGGGGTGGGTACGAGCAGTACTTC,CASSPFSAGGGYEQYF
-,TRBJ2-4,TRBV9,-,TGTGCCAGCAGCGTAGGTGTCCTCGGGGCCAAAAACATTCAGTACTTC,CASSVGVLGAKNIQYF
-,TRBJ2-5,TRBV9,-,TGTGCCAGCAGCCCTACTAGGACTCGTGGCCAAGAGACCCAGTACTTC,CASSPTRTRGQETQYF
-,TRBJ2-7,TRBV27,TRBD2,TGTGCCAGCGGCCCCCCTCTAGCGGGGTCCTACGAGCAGTACTTC,CASGPPLAGSYEQYF
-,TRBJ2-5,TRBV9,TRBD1,TGTGCCAGCAGCGACGACAGGGGTCAAGAGACCCAGTACTTC,CASSDDRGQETQYF
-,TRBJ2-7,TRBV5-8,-,TGTGCCAGCAGCCCCCGGACACTTACCTACGAGCAGTACTTC,CASSPRTLTYEQYF
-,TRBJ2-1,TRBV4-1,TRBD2,TGCGCCAGCAGCCAAGATAGGGGAACTAGCGGGAGGAGTGAGCAGTTCTTC,CASSQDRGTSGRSEQFF
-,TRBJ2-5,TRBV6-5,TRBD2,TGTGCCAGCAGCCCTAGCGGGAGAGAGACCCAGTACTTC,CASSPSGRETQYF
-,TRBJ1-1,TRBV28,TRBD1,TGTGCCAGCAGTACAGGGGTTCCGAAAGCTTTCTTT,CASSTGVPKAFF